These 18 T cell receptor beta chains came from one sample sequenced in a study of early T cells in non-severe SARS-CoV-2 infection. TCRdb re-derived calls from the 5' RACE reads in MiXCR, one entry per CDR3 protein. Among more than 60,000 distinct CDR3 sequences listed, about 13% were seen once. The sequenced sample was whole blood. All receptors come from an adult who was a healthcare worker with PCR-confirmed SARS-CoV-2 infection or an uninfected control (not recorded which).

This clonotype was found many times. The rearrangement links TRBV27 to TRBJ1-1; D might be TRBD1 (5 bases). The CDR3 loop spans 15 amino acids. Between the trimmed V and J ends, which lost 0 bases and 0 bases, there was a span of 8 bases. CDR1 is MNHEY, CDR2 SMNVEV, per germline (reference sequence). The CDR3 nucleotides are TGTGCCAGCAGTTTATCCACAGGACTGAACACTGAAGCTTTCTTT. It is translated as CASSLSTGLNTEAFF.

This clonotype was picked up a small number of times. The chain carries TRBV5-1 and TRBJ1-6; 7 nucleotides align to TRBD1. This CDR3 spans 16 amino acids. CDR1 SGHRS and CDR2 YFSETQ come from the germline V gene. The V segment lost 4 bases and the J segment 6 bases; nucleotides outside the gene matches: 10. CDR3 loop: CASSVGGQAGNSPLHF. The CDR3 DNA follows: TGCGCCAGCAGCGTAGGGGGCCAGGCCGGTAATTCACCCCTCCACTTT.

The gene calls are TRBV20-1 and TRBJ2-7, with 9 positions matching TRBD2. In germline, CDR1 is DFQATT, CDR2 SNEGSKA (reference sequence). This CDR3 spans 14 amino acids. V shed 4 bases, J shed 0 bases, and the junction held 4 bases outside the gene matches. The CDR3 bases are TGCAGTGCTACAGCGGGAGGTGACTCCTACGAGCAGTACTTC. Its protein product is CSATAGGDSYEQYF.

This clonotype was counted many times. This chain joins TRBV4-1 and TRBJ2-7, with 8 bases fitting TRBD2. This CDR3 has 13 residues. Trimming at V came to 3 bases and at J to 2 bases, leaving 0 bases not matched to a gene. Germline V gene sequence: CDR1 MGHRA, CDR2 YSYEKL. CDR3 in amino acids: CASSQTSAYEQYF. CDR3 nucleotides: TGCGCCAGCAGCCAGACTAGCGCCTACGAGCAGTACTTC.

This rearrangement joins TRBV9 to TRBJ2-5, with TRBD2 matching 7 bases. The CDR3 has 16 residues. Trimming at V came to 4 bases and at J to 2 bases, leaving 11 bases not matched to a gene. Germline V gene lookup returns CDR1 SGDLS and CDR2 YYNGEE. In DNA, the CDR3 is TGTGCCAGCAGCCCATCTGGGGCTAGCGGACAAGAGACCCAGTACTTC. It encodes CASSPSGASGQETQYF.

This clonotype was seen only a few times. The chain couples TRBV7-2 to TRBJ2-3; TRBD2 might be the D (6 bases). The V end lost 5 bases, the J end lost 1 base, and 13 bases lay between the germline ends. The germline gives CDR1 SGHTA, CDR2 FQGNSA. The CDR3 contains 15 residues. The CDR3 coding sequence is TGTGCCAGCAGCAAATCGCGGGGCCGCACAGATACGCAGTATTTT. This encodes CASSKSRGRTDTQYF. Variable domain in full (rest from reference TRBV7-2 and TRBJ2-3): GAGVSQSPSNKVTEKGKDVELRCDPISGHTALYWYRQSLGQGLEFLIYFQGNSAPDKSGLPSDRFSAERTGGSVSTLTIQRTQQEDSAVYLCASSKSRGRTDTQYFGPGTRLTVL.

This clonotype was counted only a few times. The genes are TRBV4-2 and TRBJ2-5; TRBD2 matches at 9 bases. V lost 0 bases, J lost 4 bases, and 3 bases stayed unmatched. Germline V CDR1 and CDR2: LGHNA, YNFKEQ. The CDR3 extends over 15 amino acids. CDR3 amino acids: CASSQERGGVETQYF. The CDR3 DNA is TGTGCCAGCAGCCAAGAGCGGGGGGGCGTAGAGACCCAGTACTTC.

The table lists this clonotype with a few counts. This sequence joins TRBV29-1 and TRBJ2-3; 9 bases line up with TRBD2. The length of the CDR3 is 15 residues. The V and J ends lost 7 bases and 3 bases, in that order; junction bases with no gene match: 11. Germline lookup yields CDR1 SQVTM and CDR2 ANQGSEA. CDR3 coding DNA: TGCAGCGCTGGAAGGGCGGGAGGGGGGACAGATACGCAGTATTTT. Its protein product is CSAGRAGGGTDTQYF.

This clonotype was seen many times. The chain carries TRBV10-3 and TRBJ2-2; 9 positions match TRBD1. Germline loops: CDR1 ENHRY, CDR2 SYGVKD. This CDR3 has 15 amino acids. The V gene end was trimmed by 8 bases and the J gene end by 4 bases; junction bases not matched to a gene: 8. This chain's CDR3 is CAIPKGQGGTGELFF. The CDR3 DNA is TGTGCCATCCCCAAGGGACAGGGTGGCACCGGGGAGCTGTTTTTT.

In its sample, this clonotype was seen a few times. The genes are TRBV19 and TRBJ2-1; tentatively, D is TRBD2 (5 bases). Germline V CDR1 and CDR2: LNHDA, SQIVND (reference sequence). The CDR3 runs to 15 residues. Trimming shortened V by 1 base and J by 5 bases, and 12 bases separated the two germline ends. Here the CDR3 DNA reads TGTGCCAGTAGTATAGGCCCACTAGAGAACAATGAGCAGTTCTTC. Translation: CASSIGPLENNEQFF.

The rearrangement links TRBV20-1 to TRBJ1-5; D uncertain. The CDR3 is made up of 12 amino acids. V lost 6 bases, J lost 6 bases, and 12 bases lay in between. The germline CDR1 and CDR2 sequences are DFQATT and SNEGSKA (reference sequence). Written as DNA, the CDR3 is TGCAGTGCGATTCCGACCGGTCAGCCCCAGCATTTT. It is translated as CSAIPTGQPQHF.

This clonotype was counted only a few times. The gene calls are TRBV28 and TRBJ2-7; D is unclear. This CDR3 is 11 amino acids long. Trimming removed 2 bases from V and 9 bases from J, with 8 bases in between. The germline CDR1 and CDR2 sequences are MDHEN and SYDVKM. The CDR3 DNA sequence: TGTGCCAGCAGTTTAACTCGATCGCAGTACTTC. It yields the protein CASSLTRSQYF.

This clonotype was recorded at least ten times. CDR3 nucleotide sequence: TGTGCCAGCAGTTTAGGCTACGGGACAGCAAAATCCGATACGCAGTATTTT. It specifies CASSLGYGTAKSDTQYF. The rearrangement uses TRBV12-3 or TRBV12-4 and TRBJ2-3; 7 positions agree with TRBD1. CDR3 length: 17 amino acids. V lost 1 base to trimming and J lost 6 bases; unmatched junction nucleotides: 13.

This clonotype was found many times. The chain combines TRBV6-6 with TRBJ1-1; maybe TRBD1 (5 bases). Germline V gives CDR1 MNHNY, CDR2 SVGAGI (reference sequence). This CDR3 comprises 13 residues. Trimming took 7 bases from V and 7 from J, leaving 16 bases between them. The CDR3 is CASMRDAYYEAFF. The CDR3 DNA follows: TGTGCCAGCATGAGGGACGCCTACTATGAAGCTTTCTTT.

To note about this clonotype: The junction departs from the called germline gene at one end, perhaps through a read error. V is TRBV29-1 and J is TRBJ2-7; the match to TRBD2 covers 9 bases. Germline CDR1 is SQVTM and CDR2 is ANQGSEA. The CDR3 spans 14 residues. The CDR3 spells CSVEWREGGYEQYF. CDR3 bases: TGCAGCGTTGAATGGCGGGAGGGGGGCTACGAACAGTACTTC.

The chain combines TRBV28 with TRBJ1-1; no reliable D call. Looked up from germline, CDR1 is MDHEN and CDR2 is SYDVKM. V was pared by 7 bases and J by 0 bases, with 15 bases between. The CDR3 loop spans 15 amino acids. CDR3: CASTKGGGMNTEAFF. As DNA, the CDR3 is TGTGCCAGCACCAAAGGCGGAGGCATGAACACTGAAGCTTTCTTT.

This clonotype was detected only a few times. V and J are TRBV20-1 and TRBJ2-1; TRBD1 matches 8 bases. This CDR3 is 12 amino acids long. CDR1 and CDR2 (germline): DFQATT, SNEGSKA (reference sequence). After removal of 7 bases from V and 5 bases from J, the junction contained 4 bases not matched to a gene. CDR3: CSETGGHNEQFF. CDR3 coding DNA: TGCAGTGAAACAGGGGGACACAATGAGCAGTTCTTC.

The chain recombines TRBV18 with TRBJ2-2; D unresolved. CDR3 length equals 15 residues. Germline assignment: CDR1 KGHSH and CDR2 LQKENI. The germline V and J ends were trimmed by 2 bases and 3 bases, with 10 bases remaining between them. CDR3 protein: CASSPRQPHTGELFF. The CDR3 DNA sequence: TGTGCCAGCTCACCAAGGCAGCCTCACACCGGGGAGCTGTTTTTT.